This T cell receptor (beta chain) was obtained from a study of sequential checkpoint blockade in melanoma. Across the whole study: Each arm's sequence ended with maintenance nivolumab.

Repertoires were generated with immunoSEQ multiplex PCR, while TCRdb's copy carries only in-frame clones and drops some. The sample consists of over 30,000 clones, around four fifths of them appearing once. Treatment here: randomized to nivolumab then ipilimumab (arm A) or the reverse (arm B). None of the patients previously received DNA-damaging chemotherapy. Sorted cells were live CD3+CD8+, lacking CD19 and CD56, from PBMCs. The CDR3 runs 18 residues. Germline V gene sequence: CDR1 SGDLS, CDR2 YYNGEE. V lost 3 bases and J lost 6; bases outside the gene matches: 18. This clonotype was obtained from a human donor with melanoma. This material consisted of CD8+ T cells sorted from blood (inferred from file names), taken from a patient given nivolumab and ipilimumab in sequence. The chain uses TRBV9 and TRBJ2-1; 7 bases are a match to TRBD2. As DNA, the CDR3 is TGTGCCAGCAGCGAAAGACCGATAGGACTAGAGAGTTTCAATGAGCAGTTCTTC. This gives the protein CASSERPIGLESFNEQFF.